This TCR beta chain was profiled in a study of early T cells in non-severe SARS-CoV-2 infection. Study-level information: Chains were not paired, and sequencing was done on bulk RNA from unsorted whole blood. The study, taken as a whole, reports: Matching against VDJdb likely underestimated virus-specific expansions, favoring anti-spike CD8.

Molecules of cDNA were individually given unique molecular identifiers that were attached to them. From the 5' RACE reads, TCRdb called clonotypes with MiXCR, one entry per CDR3 protein. The data hold approximately 52,000 distinct CDR3 sequences, with over 7.5% observed a single time. The CDR3 runs 16 residues. Trimming pared 4 bases from V and 1 base from J, leaving 17 bases between. The germline V gene has CDR1 SGHRS and CDR2 YFSETQ. This clonotype was seen only a few times. Its antigen is not identified. The receptor comes from an adult who was a healthcare worker with PCR-confirmed SARS-CoV-2 infection or an uninfected control (not recorded which). The chain combines TRBV5-1 with TRBJ2-5; D possibly uses TRBD1 or TRBD2 (6 bases each). Sequences were obtained from whole blood. The CDR3 loop reads CASSRGTGDPQETQYF. The CDR3 nucleotides are TGCGCCAGCAGCAGGGGGACGGGGGACCCCCAAGAGACCCAGTACTTC.